This record concerns one T cell receptor beta chain sequence. CDR1 is SGHTA, CDR2 FQGNSA, per germline. This CDR3 contains 14 residues. V shed 4 bases, J shed 5 bases, and the junction held 7 bases outside the gene matches. The data originate from a study of T cell changes during pregnancy in multiple sclerosis. The table came from immunoSEQ multiplex PCR; TCRdb's copy has only in-frame clones and leaves some out. The sample holds roughly 60,000 clones; about 91% are singletons and the top ten take 0.6% to 0.8%. Sequencing was performed on CD4+ T cells from peripheral blood mononuclear cells, taken in the first trimester of pregnancy. This TCR came from a female donor with multiple sclerosis, enrolled in a pregnancy study. The chain recombines TRBV7-2 with TRBJ1-1, with 7 bases matching TRBD1. This CDR3 is CASSSNRGVTEAFF. The DNA for the CDR3 is TGTGCCAGCAGCTCCAACAGGGGTGTGACTGAAGCTTTCTTT.